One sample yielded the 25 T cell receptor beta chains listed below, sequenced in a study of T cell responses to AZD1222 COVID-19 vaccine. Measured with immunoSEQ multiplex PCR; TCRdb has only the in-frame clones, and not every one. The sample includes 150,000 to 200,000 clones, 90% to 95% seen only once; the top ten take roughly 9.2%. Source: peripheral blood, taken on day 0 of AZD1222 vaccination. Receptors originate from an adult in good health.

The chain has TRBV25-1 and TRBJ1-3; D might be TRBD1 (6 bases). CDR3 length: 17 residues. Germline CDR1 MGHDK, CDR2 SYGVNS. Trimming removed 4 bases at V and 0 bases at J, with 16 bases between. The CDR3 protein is CASSGLGGVSSGNTIYF. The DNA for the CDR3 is TGTGCCAGCAGTGGCTTGGGGGGCGTAAGCTCTGGAAACACCATATATTTT.

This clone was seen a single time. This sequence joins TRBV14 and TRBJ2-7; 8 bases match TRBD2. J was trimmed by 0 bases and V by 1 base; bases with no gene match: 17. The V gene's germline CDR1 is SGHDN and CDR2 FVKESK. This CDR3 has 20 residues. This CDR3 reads CASSQALLGLGSGSSYEQYF. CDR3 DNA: TGTGCCAGCAGCCAAGCTCTATTGGGGCTTGGGAGCGGGAGCTCCTACGAGCAGTACTTC. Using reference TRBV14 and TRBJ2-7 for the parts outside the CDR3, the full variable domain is EAGVTQFPSHSVIEKGQTVTLRCDPISGHDNLYWYRRVMGKEIKFLLHFVKESKQDESGMPNNRFLAERTGGTYSTLKVQPAELEDSGVYFCASSQALLGLGSGSSYEQYFGPGTRLTVT.

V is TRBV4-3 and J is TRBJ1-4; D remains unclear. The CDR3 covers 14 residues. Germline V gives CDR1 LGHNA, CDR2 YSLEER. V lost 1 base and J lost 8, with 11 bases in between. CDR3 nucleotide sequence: TGCGCCAGCAGCCAAGGATTGAACGAGGAAAAACTGTTTTTT. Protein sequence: CASSQGLNEEKLFF.

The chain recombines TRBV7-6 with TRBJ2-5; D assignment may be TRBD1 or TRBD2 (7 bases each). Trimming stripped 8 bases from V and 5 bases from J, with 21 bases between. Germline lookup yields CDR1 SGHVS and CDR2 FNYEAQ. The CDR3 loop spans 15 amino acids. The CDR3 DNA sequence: TGTGCCAGCGGGTTACTAGGCCAGGGGGGGGAGACCCAGTACTTC. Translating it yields CASGLLGQGGETQYF.

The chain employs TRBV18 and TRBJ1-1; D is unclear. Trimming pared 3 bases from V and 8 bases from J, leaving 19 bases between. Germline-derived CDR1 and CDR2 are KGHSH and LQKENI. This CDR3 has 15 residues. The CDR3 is CASSPAGKTNAEAFF. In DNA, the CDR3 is TGTGCCAGCTCACCGGCCGGGAAAACTAACGCAGAAGCTTTCTTT.

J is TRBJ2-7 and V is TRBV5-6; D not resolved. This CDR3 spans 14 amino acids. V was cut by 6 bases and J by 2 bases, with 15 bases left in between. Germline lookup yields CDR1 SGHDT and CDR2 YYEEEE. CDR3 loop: CASTFLGTPYEQYF. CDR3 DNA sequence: TGTGCCAGCACCTTTCTGGGTACCCCCTACGAGCAGTACTTC. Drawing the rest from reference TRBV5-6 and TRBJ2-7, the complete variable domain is DAGVTQSPTHLIKTRGQQVTLRCSPKSGHDTVSWYQQALGQGPQFIFQYYEEEERQRGNFPDRFSGHQFPNYSSELNVNALLLGDSALYLCASTFLGTPYEQYFGPGTRLTVT.

CDR3 amino acids: CASRDLGAGSYEQYF. The CDR3 DNA sequence: TGTGCCAGCCGCGATTTGGGGGCTGGGTCCTACGAGCAGTACTTC. The V and J genes are TRBV7-9 and TRBJ2-7; possible D gene TRBD1, 6 bases. Germline V gene data show CDR1 as SEHNR and CDR2 as FQNEAQ (reference sequence). This CDR3 region has 15 residues. The germline V and J ends were trimmed by 8 bases and 1 base, with 18 bases remaining between them.

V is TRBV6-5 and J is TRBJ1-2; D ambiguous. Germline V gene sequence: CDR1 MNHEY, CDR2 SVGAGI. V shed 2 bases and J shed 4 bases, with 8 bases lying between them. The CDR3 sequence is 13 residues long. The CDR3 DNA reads TGTGCCAGCAGTTACGGTCAGATCTATGGCTACACCTTC. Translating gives CASSYGQIYGYTF.

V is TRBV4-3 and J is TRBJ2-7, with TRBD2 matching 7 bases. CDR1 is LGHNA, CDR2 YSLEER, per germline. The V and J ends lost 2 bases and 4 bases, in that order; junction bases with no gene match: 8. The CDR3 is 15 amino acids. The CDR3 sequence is CASSQNAGDSYEQYF. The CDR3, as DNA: TGCGCCAGCAGCCAAAACGCGGGAGATAGTTACGAGCAGTACTTC.

CDR3 in amino acids: CASSEPASPLHF. The CDR3 DNA reads as TGTGCCAGCAGTGAACCGGCGTCACCCCTCCACTTT. J is TRBJ1-6 and V is TRBV25-1; D not certain. The germline V gene encodes CDR1 MGHDK and CDR2 SYGVNS. This CDR3 region has 12 residues. Deletions cut 2 bases from V and 10 bases from J, with 6 bases between. Combining the CDR3 with reference TRBV25-1 and TRBJ1-6 gives the whole variable domain EADIYQTPRYLVIGTGKKITLECSQTMGHDKMYWYQQDPGMELHLIHYSYGVNSTEKGDLSSESTVSRIRTEHFPLTLESARPSHTSQYLCASSEPASPLHFGNGTRLTVT.

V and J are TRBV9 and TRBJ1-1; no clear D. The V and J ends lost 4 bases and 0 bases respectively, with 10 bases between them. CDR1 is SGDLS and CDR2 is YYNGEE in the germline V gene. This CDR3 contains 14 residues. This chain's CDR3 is CASSPGSLNTEAFF. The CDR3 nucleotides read TGTGCCAGCAGCCCCGGATCGTTGAACACTGAAGCTTTCTTT.

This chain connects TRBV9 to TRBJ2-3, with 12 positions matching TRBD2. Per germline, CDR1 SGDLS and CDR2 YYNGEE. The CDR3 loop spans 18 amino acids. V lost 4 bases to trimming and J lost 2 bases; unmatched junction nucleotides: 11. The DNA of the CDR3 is TGTGCCAGCAGCTCGAGACTAGCGGGAGTCCAGCTCACAGATACGCAGTATTTT. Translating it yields CASSSRLAGVQLTDTQYF.

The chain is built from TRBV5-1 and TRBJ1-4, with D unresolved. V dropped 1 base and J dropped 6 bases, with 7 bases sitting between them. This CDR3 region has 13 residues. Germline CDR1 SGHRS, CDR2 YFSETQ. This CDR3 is CASSLRADEKLFF. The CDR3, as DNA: TGCGCCAGCAGCTTGAGGGCGGATGAAAAACTGTTTTTT.

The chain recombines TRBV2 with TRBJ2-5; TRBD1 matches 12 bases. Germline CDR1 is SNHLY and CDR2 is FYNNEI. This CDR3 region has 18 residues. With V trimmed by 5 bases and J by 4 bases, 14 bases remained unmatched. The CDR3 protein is CASSLWGSGQGAGETQYF. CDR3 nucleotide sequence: TGTGCCAGCAGTCTATGGGGTTCGGGACAGGGGGCGGGAGAGACCCAGTACTTC.

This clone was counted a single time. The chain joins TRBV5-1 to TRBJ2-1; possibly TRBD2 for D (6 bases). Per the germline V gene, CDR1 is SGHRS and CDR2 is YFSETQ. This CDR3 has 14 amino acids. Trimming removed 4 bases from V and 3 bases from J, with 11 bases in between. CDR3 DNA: TGCGCCAGCAGCCCCGAGGACTACTACAATGAGCAGTTCTTC. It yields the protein CASSPEDYYNEQFF.

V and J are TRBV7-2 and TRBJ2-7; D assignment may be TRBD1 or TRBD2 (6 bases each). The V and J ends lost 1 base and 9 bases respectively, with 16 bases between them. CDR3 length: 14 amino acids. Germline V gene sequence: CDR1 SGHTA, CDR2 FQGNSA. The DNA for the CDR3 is TGTGCCAGCAGCTTAGGCGTGGGGGGCGTGGTGCAGTACTTC. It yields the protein CASSLGVGGVVQYF.

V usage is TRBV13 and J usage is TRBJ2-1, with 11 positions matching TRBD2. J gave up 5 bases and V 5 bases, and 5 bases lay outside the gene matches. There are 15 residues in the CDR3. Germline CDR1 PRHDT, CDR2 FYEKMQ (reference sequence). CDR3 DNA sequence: TGTGCCAGCAGCCGAAGGGGACTAGCGGACAATGAGCAGTTCTTC. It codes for CASSRRGLADNEQFF.

CDR3 coding DNA: TGCGCCAGCAGCTTGGATTCGAGGGACTCACCCCTCCACTTT. Its protein is CASSLDSRDSPLHF. This rearrangement joins TRBV5-1 to TRBJ1-6; possible D gene TRBD1, 5 bases. Trimming stripped 0 bases from V and 10 bases from J, with 11 bases between. CDR3 length equals 14 residues. CDR1 and CDR2 from the germline V gene are SGHRS and YFSETQ.

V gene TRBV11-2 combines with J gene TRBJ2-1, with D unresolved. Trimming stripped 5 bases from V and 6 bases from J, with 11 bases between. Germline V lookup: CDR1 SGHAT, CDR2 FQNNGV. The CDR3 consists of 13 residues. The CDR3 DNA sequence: TGTGCCAGCAGCCCAGACGCCCCCAATGAGCAGTTCTTC. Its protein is CASSPDAPNEQFF.

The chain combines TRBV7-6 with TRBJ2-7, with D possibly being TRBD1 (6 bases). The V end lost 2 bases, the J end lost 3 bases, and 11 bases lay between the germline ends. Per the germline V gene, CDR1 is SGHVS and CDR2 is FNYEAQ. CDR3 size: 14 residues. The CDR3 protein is CASSLRDTNYEQYF. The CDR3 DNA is TGTGCCAGCAGCTTACGGGACACGAACTACGAGCAGTACTTC.

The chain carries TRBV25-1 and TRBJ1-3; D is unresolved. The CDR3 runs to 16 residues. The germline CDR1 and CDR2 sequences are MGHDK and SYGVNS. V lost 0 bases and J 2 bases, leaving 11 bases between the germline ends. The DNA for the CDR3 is TGTGCCAGCAGTGAATATTGGCCAATACCTGGAAACACCATATATTTT. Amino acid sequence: CASSEYWPIPGNTIYF.

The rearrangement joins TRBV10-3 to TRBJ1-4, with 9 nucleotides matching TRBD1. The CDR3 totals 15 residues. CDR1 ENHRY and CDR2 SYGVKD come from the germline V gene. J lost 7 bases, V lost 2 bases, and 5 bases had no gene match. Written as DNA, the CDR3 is TGTGCCATCAGTGAGGGGGACAGGGTGGCTGAAAAACTGTTTTTT. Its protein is CAISEGDRVAEKLFF.

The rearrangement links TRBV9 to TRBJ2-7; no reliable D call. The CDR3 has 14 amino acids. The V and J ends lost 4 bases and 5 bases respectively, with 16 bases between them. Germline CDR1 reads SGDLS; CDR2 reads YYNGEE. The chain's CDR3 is CASSIQALGNEQYF. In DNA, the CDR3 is TGTGCCAGCAGCATCCAGGCTCTGGGGAACGAGCAGTACTTC.

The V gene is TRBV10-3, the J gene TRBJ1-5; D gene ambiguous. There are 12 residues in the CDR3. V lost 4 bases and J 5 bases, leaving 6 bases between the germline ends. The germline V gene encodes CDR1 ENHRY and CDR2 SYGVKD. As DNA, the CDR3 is TGTGCCATCAGTGGGGGAGATCAGCCCCAGCATTTT. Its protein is CAISGGDQPQHF.

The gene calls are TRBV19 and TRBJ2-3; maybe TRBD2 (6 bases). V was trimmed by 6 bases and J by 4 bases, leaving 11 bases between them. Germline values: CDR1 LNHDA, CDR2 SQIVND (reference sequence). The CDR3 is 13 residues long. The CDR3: CASRGGMSDTQYF. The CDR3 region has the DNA TGTGCCAGTAGGGGCGGGATGTCAGATACGCAGTATTTT.